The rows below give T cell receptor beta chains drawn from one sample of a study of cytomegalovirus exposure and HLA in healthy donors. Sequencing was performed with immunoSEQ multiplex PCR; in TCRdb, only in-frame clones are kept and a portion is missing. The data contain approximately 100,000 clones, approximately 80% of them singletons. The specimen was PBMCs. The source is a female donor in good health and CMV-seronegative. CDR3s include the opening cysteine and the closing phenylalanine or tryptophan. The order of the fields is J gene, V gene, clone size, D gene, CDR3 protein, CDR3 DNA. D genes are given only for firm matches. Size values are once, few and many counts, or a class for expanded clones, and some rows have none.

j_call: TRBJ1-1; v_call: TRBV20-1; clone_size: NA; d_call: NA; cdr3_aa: CSATTYTEAFF; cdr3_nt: TGCAGTGCCACGACTTATACTGAAGCTTTCTTT
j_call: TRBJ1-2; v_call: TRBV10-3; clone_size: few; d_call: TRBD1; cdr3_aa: CAISAPGGGGYTF; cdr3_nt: TGTGCCATCAGTGCACCAGGGGGAGGTGGCTACACCTTC
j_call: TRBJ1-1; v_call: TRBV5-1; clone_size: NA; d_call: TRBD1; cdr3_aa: CASSSSPRTGGSYTEAFF; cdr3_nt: TGCGCCAGCAGCTCGTCCCCAAGGACAGGGGGATCATACACTGAAGCTTTCTTT
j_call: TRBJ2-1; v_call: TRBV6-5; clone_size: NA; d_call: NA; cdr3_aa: CASIPHWGVYEQFF; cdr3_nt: TGTGCCAGCATCCCGCATTGGGGGGTCTATGAGCAGTTCTTC
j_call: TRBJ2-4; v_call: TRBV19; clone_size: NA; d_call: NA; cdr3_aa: CASRIAWAAKNIQYF; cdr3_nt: TGTGCCAGTAGGATCGCTTGGGCGGCCAAAAACATTCAGTACTTC
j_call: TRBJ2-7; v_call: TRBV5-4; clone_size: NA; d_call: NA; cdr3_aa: CASSLSRGVSEQYF; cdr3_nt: TGTGCCAGCAGCTTGTCGCGCGGGGTAAGCGAGCAGTACTTC
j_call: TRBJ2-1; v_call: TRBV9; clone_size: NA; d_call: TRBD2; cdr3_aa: CASSVSSGVTNNEQFF; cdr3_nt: TGTGCCAGCAGCGTATCCAGCGGGGTAACCAACAATGAGCAGTTCTTC
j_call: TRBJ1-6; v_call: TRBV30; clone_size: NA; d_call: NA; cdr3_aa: CAWRTANSPLHF; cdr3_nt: TGTGCCTGGAGGACAGCGAATTCACCCCTCCACTTT
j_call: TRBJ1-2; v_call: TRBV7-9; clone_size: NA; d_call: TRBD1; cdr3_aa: CASSLWGTGGDGYTF; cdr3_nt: TGTGCCAGCAGCCTCTGGGGGACAGGGGGCGATGGCTACACCTTC
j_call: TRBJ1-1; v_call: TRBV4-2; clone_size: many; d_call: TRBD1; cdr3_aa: CASSPTGRAEAFF; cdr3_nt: TGTGCCAGCAGCCCGACAGGGCGGGCTGAAGCTTTCTTT
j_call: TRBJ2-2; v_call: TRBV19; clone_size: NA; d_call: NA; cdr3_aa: CASSIRQASNTGELFF; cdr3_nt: TGTGCCAGTAGTATACGACAGGCCTCGAACACCGGGGAGCTGTTTTTT
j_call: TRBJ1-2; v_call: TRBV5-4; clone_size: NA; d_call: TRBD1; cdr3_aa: CASSRKDRGSYGYTF; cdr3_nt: TGTGCCAGCAGCCGAAAGGACAGGGGTTCCTATGGCTACACCTTC
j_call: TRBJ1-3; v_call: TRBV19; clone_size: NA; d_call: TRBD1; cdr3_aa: CATRGSGNTIYF; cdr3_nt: TGTGCCACCAGGGGGTCTGGAAACACCATATATTTT
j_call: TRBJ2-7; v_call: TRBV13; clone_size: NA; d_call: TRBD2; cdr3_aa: CASSLGGGGARVNEQYF; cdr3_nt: TGTGCCAGCAGCTTAGGGGGCGGGGGGGCCCGGGTCAACGAGCAGTACTTC
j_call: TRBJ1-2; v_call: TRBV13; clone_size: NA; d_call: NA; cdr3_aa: CASSLEGRVYGYTF; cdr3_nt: TGTGCCAGCAGCTTAGAAGGCAGGGTTTATGGCTACACCTTC
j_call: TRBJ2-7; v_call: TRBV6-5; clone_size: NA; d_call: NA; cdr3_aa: CASRINRGYEQYF; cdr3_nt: TGTGCCAGTCGAATTAACCGGGGGTACGAGCAGTACTTC
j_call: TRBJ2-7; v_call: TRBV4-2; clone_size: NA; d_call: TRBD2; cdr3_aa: CASSQELGTSGGGTYEQYF; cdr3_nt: TGTGCCAGCAGCCAAGAATTAGGGACTAGCGGGGGGGGGACCTACGAGCAGTACTTC
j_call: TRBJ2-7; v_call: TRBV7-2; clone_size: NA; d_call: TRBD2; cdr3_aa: CASSMTSGSGYEQYF; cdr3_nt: TGTGCCAGCAGCATGACTAGCGGGAGTGGCTACGAGCAGTACTTC
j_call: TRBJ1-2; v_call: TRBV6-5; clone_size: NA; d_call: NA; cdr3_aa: CASRGIQGPNYGYTF; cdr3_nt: TGTGCCAGCAGGGGTATACAGGGACCTAACTATGGCTACACCTTC
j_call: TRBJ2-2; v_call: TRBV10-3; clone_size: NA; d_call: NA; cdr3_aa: CAISEQVGTNTGELFF; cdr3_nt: TGTGCCATCAGTGAGCAGGTCGGGACAAACACCGGGGAGCTGTTTTTT
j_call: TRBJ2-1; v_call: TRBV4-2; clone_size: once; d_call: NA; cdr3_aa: CASSQDAGAEQFF; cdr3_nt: TGTGCCAGCAGCCAAGATGCGGGCGCTGAGCAGTTCTTC
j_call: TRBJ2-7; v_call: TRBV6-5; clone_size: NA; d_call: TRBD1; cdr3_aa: CASRETGGRYEQYF; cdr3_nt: TGTGCCAGCAGGGAGACAGGGGGCAGATACGAGCAGTACTTC
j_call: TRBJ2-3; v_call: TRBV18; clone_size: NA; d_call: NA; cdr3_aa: CASSPTSSTDTQYF; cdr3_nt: TGTGCCAGCTCACCGACTAGTAGCACAGATACGCAGTATTTT
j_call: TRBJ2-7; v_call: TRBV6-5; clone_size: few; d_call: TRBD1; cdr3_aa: CASSYGSGGYEQYF; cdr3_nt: TGTGCCAGCAGTTACGGTTCAGGGGGCTACGAGCAGTACTTC
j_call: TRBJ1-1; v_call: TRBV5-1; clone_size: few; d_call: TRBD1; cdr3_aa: CASSLYPGQNEAFF; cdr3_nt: TGCGCCAGCAGCCTCTACCCGGGACAGAATGAAGCTTTCTTT
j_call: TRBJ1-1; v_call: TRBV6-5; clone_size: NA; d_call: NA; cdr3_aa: CASRKGGGSEAFF; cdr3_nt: TGTGCCAGCAGAAAGGGAGGCGGGAGTGAAGCTTTCTTT
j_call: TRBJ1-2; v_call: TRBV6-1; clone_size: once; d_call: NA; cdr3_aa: CASSGGFNYGYTF; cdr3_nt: TGTGCCAGCAGCGGGGGTTTTAACTATGGCTACACCTTC
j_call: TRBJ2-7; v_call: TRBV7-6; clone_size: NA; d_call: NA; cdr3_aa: CASSLALAGATYEQYF; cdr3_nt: TGTGCCAGCAGCTTAGCCCTGGCAGGGGCGACCTACGAGCAGTACTTC
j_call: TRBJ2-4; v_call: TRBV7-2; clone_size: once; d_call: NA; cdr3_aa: CASSLGGDIQYF; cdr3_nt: TGTGCCAGCAGCTTAGGGGGGGACATTCAGTACTTC
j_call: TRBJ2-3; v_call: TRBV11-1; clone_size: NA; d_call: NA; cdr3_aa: CASSFLGGTDTQYF; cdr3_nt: TGTGCCAGCAGCTTCCTCGGTGGCACAGATACGCAGTATTTT
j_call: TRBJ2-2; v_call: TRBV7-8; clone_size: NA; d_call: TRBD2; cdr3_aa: CASSLAGGTRGELFF; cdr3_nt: TGTGCCAGCAGCCTAGCGGGGGGTACGAGGGGGGAGCTGTTTTTT
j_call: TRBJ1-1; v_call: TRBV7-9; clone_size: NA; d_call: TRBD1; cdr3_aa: CASSQDREAFF; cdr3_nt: TGTGCCAGCAGCCAGGACAGGGAGGCTTTCTTT
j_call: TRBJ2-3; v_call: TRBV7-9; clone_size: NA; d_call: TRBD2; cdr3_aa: CASSLAAGGRTDTQYF; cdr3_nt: TGTGCCAGCAGCTTAGCAGCGGGGGGGCGCACAGATACGCAGTATTTT